This T cell receptor (beta chain) was identified during a study of CD8 T cells in ankylosing spondylitis. This clonotype was picked up a small number of times. With V trimmed by 1 base and J by 2 bases, 9 bases remained unmatched. CDR1 is SGHKS, CDR2 YYEKEE, per germline (reference sequence). The CDR3 spans 16 residues. From the 5' RACE reads, TCRdb called clonotypes with MiXCR, one entry per CDR3 protein. The data hold about 150,000 distinct CDR3 sequences, with 40% to 50% observed a single time. The chain recombines TRBV5-5 with TRBJ2-7; 7 nucleotides agree with TRBD2. The specimen sequenced was synovial fluid, either unsorted or a sorted T cell fraction (not recorded which). The receptor was isolated from a male donor with ankylosing spondylitis. CDR3 region: CASSLKVSGSPYEQYF. The DNA for the CDR3 is TGTGCCAGCAGCTTGAAAGTTAGCGGGTCGCCCTACGAGCAGTACTTC.